The source of this T cell receptor (delta chain) is a study of gamma-delta chains in newborns, infants, children. Across the study: Polyclonal expansion of innate γδ T cells after birth follows microbial exposure.

This CDR3 region has 21 residues. The germline CDR1 and CDR2 sequences are GEAIGNYY and EKD. J gave up 0 bases and V 0 bases, and 9 bases lay outside the gene matches. TCRdb used CATT to re-call clones from the reads. In the table there are some 3,000 delta-chain clones, 1.3% of which are singletons. Only a few counts were recorded for this clone. The chain has TRDV2 and TRDJ3; 11 nucleotides agree with TRDD3. The source is a child who was a newborn, infant or young child, either healthy, febrile or measles-vaccinated (not recorded which). Sequenced sample: blood. The CDR3 here is CACDTGGGYAGSSWDTRQMFF. CDR3 nucleotides: TGTGCCTGTGACACCGGTGGGGGATACGCGGGAAGCTCCTGGGACACCCGACAGATGTTTTTC.